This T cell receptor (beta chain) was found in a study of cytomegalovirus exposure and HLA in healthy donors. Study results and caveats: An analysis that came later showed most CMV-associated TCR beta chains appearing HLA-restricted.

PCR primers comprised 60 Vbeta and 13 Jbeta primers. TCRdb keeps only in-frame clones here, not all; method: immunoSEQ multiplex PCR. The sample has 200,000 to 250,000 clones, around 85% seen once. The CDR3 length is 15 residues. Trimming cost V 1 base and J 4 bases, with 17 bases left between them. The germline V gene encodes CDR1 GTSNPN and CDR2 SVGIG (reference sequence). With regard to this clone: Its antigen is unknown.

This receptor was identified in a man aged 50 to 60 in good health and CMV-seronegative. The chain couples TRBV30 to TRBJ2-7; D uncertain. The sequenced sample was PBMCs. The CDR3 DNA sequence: TGTGCCTGGAGTGGTACCAGACAATGGATATACGAGCAGTACTTC. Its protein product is CAWSGTRQWIYEQYF.